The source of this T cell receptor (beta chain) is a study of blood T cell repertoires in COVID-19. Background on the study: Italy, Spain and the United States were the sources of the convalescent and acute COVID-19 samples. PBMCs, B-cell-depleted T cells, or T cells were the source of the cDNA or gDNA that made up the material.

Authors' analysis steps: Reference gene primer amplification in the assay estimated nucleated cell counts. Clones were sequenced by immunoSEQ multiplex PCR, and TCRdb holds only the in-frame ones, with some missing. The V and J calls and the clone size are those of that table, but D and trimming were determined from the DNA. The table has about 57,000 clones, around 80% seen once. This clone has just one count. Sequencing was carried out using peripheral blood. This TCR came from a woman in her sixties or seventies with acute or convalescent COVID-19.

The CDR3 bases are TGCAGCGTCAGGGCTGGAAACACCATATATTTT. Amino acids: CSVRAGNTIYF. This sequence joins TRBV29-1 and TRBJ1-3, with a weak D call TRBD1 (5 bases). Between the trimmed V and J ends, which lost 6 bases and 2 bases, there was a span of 5 bases. This CDR3 comprises 11 residues. Per the germline V gene, CDR1 is SQVTM and CDR2 is ANQGSEA.